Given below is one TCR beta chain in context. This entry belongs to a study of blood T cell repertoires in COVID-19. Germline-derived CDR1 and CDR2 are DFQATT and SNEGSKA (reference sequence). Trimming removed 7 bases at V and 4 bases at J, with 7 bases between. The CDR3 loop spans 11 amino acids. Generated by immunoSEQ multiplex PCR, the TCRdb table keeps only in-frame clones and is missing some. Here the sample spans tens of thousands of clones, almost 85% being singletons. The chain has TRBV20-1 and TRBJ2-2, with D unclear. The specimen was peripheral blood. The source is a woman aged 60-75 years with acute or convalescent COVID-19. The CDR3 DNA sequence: TGCAGTGGTTCGTCCACCGGGGAGCTGTTTTTT. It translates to CSGSSTGELFF.